This T cell receptor (beta chain) emerged from a study of cytomegalovirus exposure and HLA in healthy donors. Per germline, CDR1 SGHRS and CDR2 YFSETQ. Trimming at V came to 5 bases and at J to 1 base, leaving 13 bases not matched to a gene. This CDR3 is built from 17 residues. Vbeta (60) and Jbeta (13) primers were used in the PCR. TCRdb keeps only in-frame clones here, not all; method: immunoSEQ multiplex PCR. The sample has about 170,000 clones, about four fifths seen once; the top ten hold less than 2.5%. The clonotype comes from a woman between 45 and 65 years old in good health and CMV-seronegative. The V and J genes are TRBV5-1 and TRBJ1-1; 8 positions match TRBD1. Material: PBMCs. CDR3 in DNA: TGCGCCAGCAGGCTTACCGGGACAGGATACCAGAACACTGAAGCTTTCTTT. Amino acid sequence: CASRLTGTGYQNTEAFF.